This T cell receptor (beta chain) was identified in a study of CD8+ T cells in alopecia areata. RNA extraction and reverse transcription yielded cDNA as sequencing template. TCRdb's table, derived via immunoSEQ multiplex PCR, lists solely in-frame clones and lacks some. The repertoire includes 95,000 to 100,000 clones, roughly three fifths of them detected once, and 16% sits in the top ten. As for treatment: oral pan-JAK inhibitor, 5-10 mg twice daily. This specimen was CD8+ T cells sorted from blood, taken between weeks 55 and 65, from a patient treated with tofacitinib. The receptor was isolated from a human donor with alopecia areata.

The CDR3 loop reads CAWSVTNPGELFF. The CDR3 coding sequence is TGTGCCTGGAGTGTAACGAATCCCGGGGAGCTGTTTTTT. The V and J genes are TRBV30 and TRBJ2-2; D gene uncertain. The CDR3 is 13 amino acids. In germline, CDR1 is GTSNPN, CDR2 SVGIG (reference sequence). V dropped 0 bases and J dropped 6 bases, with 8 bases sitting between them.